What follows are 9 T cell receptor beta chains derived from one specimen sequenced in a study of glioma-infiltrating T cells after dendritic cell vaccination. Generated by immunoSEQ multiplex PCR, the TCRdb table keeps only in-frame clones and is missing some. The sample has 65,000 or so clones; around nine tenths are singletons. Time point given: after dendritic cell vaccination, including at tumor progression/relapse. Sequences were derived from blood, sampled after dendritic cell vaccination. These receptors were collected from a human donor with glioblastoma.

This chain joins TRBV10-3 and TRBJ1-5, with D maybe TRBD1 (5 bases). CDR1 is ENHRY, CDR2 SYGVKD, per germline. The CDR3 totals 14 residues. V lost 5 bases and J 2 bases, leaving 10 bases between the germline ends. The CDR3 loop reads CAISPGDRNQPQHF. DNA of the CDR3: TGTGCCATCAGTCCGGGGGATCGCAATCAGCCCCAGCATTTT.

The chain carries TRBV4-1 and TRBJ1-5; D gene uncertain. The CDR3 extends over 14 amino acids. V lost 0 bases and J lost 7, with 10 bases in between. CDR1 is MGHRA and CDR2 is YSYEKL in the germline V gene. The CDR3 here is CASSQEIPGQPQHF. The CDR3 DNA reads TGCGCCAGCAGCCAAGAGATCCCAGGCCAGCCCCAGCATTTT.

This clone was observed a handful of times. CDR3 residues: CASSLGQGGYQETQYF. CDR3 sequence (DNA): TGTGCCAGCAGCCTAGGACAGGGGGGGTACCAAGAGACCCAGTACTTC. This sequence joins TRBV5-6 and TRBJ2-5; 10 bases are shared with TRBD1. V lost 4 bases and J lost 0; bases outside the gene matches: 6. CDR1 is SGHDT and CDR2 is YYEEEE in the germline V gene. The CDR3 contains 16 residues. Drawing the rest from reference TRBV5-6 and TRBJ2-5, the complete variable domain is DAGVTQSPTHLIKTRGQQVTLRCSPKSGHDTVSWYQQALGQGPQFIFQYYEEEERQRGNFPDRFSGHQFPNYSSELNVNALLLGDSALYLCASSLGQGGYQETQYFGPGTRLLVL.

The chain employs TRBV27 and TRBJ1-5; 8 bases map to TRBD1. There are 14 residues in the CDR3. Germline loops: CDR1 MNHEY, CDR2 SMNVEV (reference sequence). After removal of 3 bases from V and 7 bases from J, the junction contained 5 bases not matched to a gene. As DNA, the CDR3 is TGTGCCAGCAGTTTCGGCAGGGGGCGGCAGCCCCAGCATTTT. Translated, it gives CASSFGRGRQPQHF.

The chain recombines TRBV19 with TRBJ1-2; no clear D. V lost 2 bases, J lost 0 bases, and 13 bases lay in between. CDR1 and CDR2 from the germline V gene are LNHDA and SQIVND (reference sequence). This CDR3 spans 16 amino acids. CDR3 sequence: CASSIQRGNANYGYTF. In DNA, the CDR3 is TGTGCCAGTAGTATACAGCGAGGTAACGCTAACTATGGCTACACCTTC.

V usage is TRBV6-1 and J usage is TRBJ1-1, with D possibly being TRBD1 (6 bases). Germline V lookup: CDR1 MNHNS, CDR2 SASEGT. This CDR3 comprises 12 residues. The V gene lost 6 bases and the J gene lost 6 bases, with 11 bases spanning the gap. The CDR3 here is CASRDDRSEAFF. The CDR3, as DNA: TGTGCCAGCAGAGACGACAGGTCTGAAGCTTTCTTT.

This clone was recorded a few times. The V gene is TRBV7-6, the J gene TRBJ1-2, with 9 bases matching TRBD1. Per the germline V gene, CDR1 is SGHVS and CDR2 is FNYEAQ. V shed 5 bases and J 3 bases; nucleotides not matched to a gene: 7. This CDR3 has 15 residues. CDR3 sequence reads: CASSPYRDRDYGYTF. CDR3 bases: TGTGCCAGCAGCCCCTACCGGGACAGGGACTATGGCTACACCTTC.

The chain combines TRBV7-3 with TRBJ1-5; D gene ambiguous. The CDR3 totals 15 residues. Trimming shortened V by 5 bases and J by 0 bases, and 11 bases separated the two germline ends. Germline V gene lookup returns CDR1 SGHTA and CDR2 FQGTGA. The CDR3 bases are TGTGCCAGCAGCCGGTACACAGATAGCAATCAGCCCCAGCATTTT. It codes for CASSRYTDSNQPQHF.

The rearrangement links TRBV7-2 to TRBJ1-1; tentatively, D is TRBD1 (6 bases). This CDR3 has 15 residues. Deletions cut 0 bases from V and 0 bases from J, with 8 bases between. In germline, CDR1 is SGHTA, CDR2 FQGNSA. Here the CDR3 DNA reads TGTGCCAGCAGCTTAGCTCAGGGGTTGAACACTGAAGCTTTCTTT. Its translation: CASSLAQGLNTEAFF. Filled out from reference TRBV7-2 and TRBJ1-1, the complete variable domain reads GAGVSQSPSNKVTEKGKDVELRCDPISGHTALYWYRQSLGQGLEFLIYFQGNSAPDKSGLPSDRFSAERTGGSVSTLTIQRTQQEDSAVYLCASSLAQGLNTEAFFGQGTRLTVV.